This T cell receptor beta chain derives from a study of blood T cell repertoires in COVID-19. Sequenced by immunoSEQ multiplex PCR; TCRdb stores in-frame clones only, minus some. This table has 200,000 to 300,000 clones, approximately 86% appearing once. The source is a woman aged 30 to 39 who had recovered from COVID-19. The sequencing sample was made of peripheral blood.

The CDR3 nucleotides are TGTGCCAGTAGTAACAGTTTTACGAACACCGGGGAGCTGTTTTTT. Protein product: CASSNSFTNTGELFF. This chain joins TRBV19 and TRBJ2-2; D not certain. Germline lookup yields CDR1 LNHDA and CDR2 SQIVND (reference sequence). Trimming stripped 4 bases from V and 0 bases from J, with 9 bases between. This CDR3 is built from 15 residues.